These 19 T cell receptor beta chains were sequenced from one sample in a study of beta chain features in type 1 diabetes listed by TCRdb under 2018. General findings and caveats noted by the study authors: A moderate but significant shortening of TCRB CDR3 length was observed in type 1 diabetes patients in all four CD4+ subsets.

Library preparation used the immunoSEQ multiplex PCR assay. The entire isolated RNA was reverse transcribed using the High Capacity cDNA Reverse Transcription Kit, and thus expressed TCRB transcripts were sequenced. TCRdb carries this immuneACCESS record with in-frame sequences only. Its versions omit some clonotypes, under half of them owing to an unresolved V gene in the studies checked, with the rest unexplained. The sample table shows roughly 700,000 clones, and 13% are seen once. The ten largest account for approximately 0.021% of the sample. These receptors have no identified antigens. Sequences were obtained from naive CD4+ T cells from blood. This specimen's cell subset or site label, per the study, means: true naive CD4+ T cells. These receptors were taken from a man younger than 35 with type 1 diabetes.

This chain connects TRBV7-8 to TRBJ2-7; a weak D match, TRBD2 (6 bases). CDR1 and CDR2 (germline): SGHVS, FQNEAQ. The CDR3 is 15 residues long. V was pared by 6 bases and J by 2 bases, with 17 bases between. The CDR3 sequence is CASRGGTLSAYEQYF. DNA for the CDR3: TGTGCCAGCAGGGGCGGGACCCTAAGCGCCTACGAGCAGTACTTC.

This rearrangement joins TRBV4-1 to TRBJ1-2; D unresolved. Between the trimmed V and J ends, which lost 1 base and 4 bases, there was a span of 10 bases. There are 14 residues in the CDR3. Germline V CDR1 and CDR2: MGHRA, YSYEKL. For the CDR3, the DNA is TGCGCCAGCAGCCAAGTTGGCAGCCTCTATGGCTACACCTTC. It encodes CASSQVGSLYGYTF.

This clone occurred a few times. The chain links TRBV15 to TRBJ2-7; possibly TRBD2 for D (6 bases). CDR3 size: 15 residues. Trimming took 3 bases from V and 0 from J, leaving 12 bases between them. Germline CDR1 and CDR2: LNHNV and YYDKDF (reference sequence). CDR3 DNA sequence: TGTGCCACCAGCAGTCCAGCGGGTGGCTCCTACGAGCAGTACTTC. This encodes CATSSPAGGSYEQYF.

The rearrangement links TRBV6-5 to TRBJ1-5; weak D call: TRBD1 (5 bases). CDR3 length: 13 residues. V was trimmed by 6 bases and J by 4 bases, leaving 10 bases between them. Germline V CDR1 and CDR2: MNHEY, SVGAGI. This chain's CDR3 is CASRQTVNQPQHF. The CDR3 DNA reads TGTGCCAGCAGGCAGACAGTTAATCAGCCCCAGCATTTT.

V gene TRBV28 combines with J gene TRBJ1-2; D not resolved. Per the germline V gene, CDR1 is MDHEN and CDR2 is SYDVKM. V was shortened by 4 bases and J by 4 bases, with 7 bases between the two germline ends. CDR3 length: 12 residues. The CDR3 DNA sequence: TGTGCCAGCAGTTCCGGGTTCTATGGCTACACCTTC. Translation gives CASSSGFYGYTF.

With respect to this clone: Other DNA sequences in this specimen translate into the identical CDR3. The V call is TRBV29-1, the J call TRBJ1-2; 7 bases align to TRBD1. V lost 4 bases, J lost 6 bases, and 2 bases stayed unmatched. In germline, CDR1 is SQVTM, CDR2 ANQGSEA. The CDR3 sequence is 11 residues long. The DNA of the CDR3 is TGCAGCGTTGGACAGGGTGATGGCTACACCTTC. This translates into CSVGQGDGYTF.

Only a few counts were recorded for this clone. The rearrangement joins TRBV6-5 to TRBJ1-1, with a tentative D call TRBD1 (6 bases). This CDR3 comprises 13 residues. Germline-derived CDR1 and CDR2 are MNHEY and SVGAGI. V was trimmed by 6 bases and J by 4 bases, leaving 12 bases between them. The CDR3 loop reads CASRTPGVTEAFF. CDR3 DNA sequence: TGTGCCAGCAGAACCCCAGGGGTCACTGAAGCTTTCTTT.

In this sample, this clone turned up a few times. The chain recombines TRBV29-1 with TRBJ1-5; D is uncertain. Per germline, CDR1 SQVTM and CDR2 ANQGSEA. This CDR3 region has 14 residues. Between the trimmed V and J ends, which lost 8 bases and 6 bases, there was a span of 20 bases. The CDR3 here is CSRCRASLTQPQHF. Here the CDR3 DNA reads TGCAGCCGGTGTCGAGCCAGTCTTACTCAGCCCCAGCATTTT.

This clone showed up just a few times. This chain joins TRBV2 and TRBJ2-7; D might be TRBD1 (6 bases). Germline CDR1 and CDR2: SNHLY and FYNNEI. CDR3 length: 14 amino acids. Trimming removed 5 bases from V and 1 base from J, with 12 bases in between. CDR3 coding DNA: TGTGCCAGCAGTAAAGGGACACCTTCCTACGAGCAGTACTTC. This translates into CASSKGTPSYEQYF.

This clone was detected only a few times. This CDR3 is CASSLSGGSNQPQHF. The CDR3 region has the DNA TGTGCCAGCAGCTTATCAGGGGGTAGCAATCAGCCCCAGCATTTT. V gene TRBV7-9 combines with J gene TRBJ1-5; 7 positions agree with TRBD1. The CDR3 runs to 15 residues. The germline gives CDR1 SEHNR, CDR2 FQNEAQ (reference sequence). Germline trimming cut 2 bases from V and 0 bases from J; bases unmatched to any gene: 1.

The CDR3 DNA reads as TGTGCCAGCAGTTACCAGAGGAGGAGCGGCTCACCCCTCCACTTT. Its translation is CASSYQRRSGSPLHF. The chain employs TRBV6-5 and TRBJ1-6; D is unresolved. The length of the CDR3 is 15 residues. Trimming took 2 bases from V and 10 from J, leaving 15 bases between them. Germline assignment: CDR1 MNHEY and CDR2 SVGAGI.

On this clone: At the DNA level, this CDR3 is encoded by other sequences in the same sample as well. The J gene is TRBJ1-5, the V gene TRBV6-6; tentative D call: TRBD1 (6 bases). The CDR3 loop spans 12 amino acids. Germline V lookup: CDR1 MNHNY, CDR2 SVGAGI (reference sequence). The germline V and J ends were trimmed by 7 bases and 4 bases, with 8 bases remaining between them. CDR3 coding DNA: TGTGCCAGCAACACAGGGAATCAGCCCCAGCATTTT. Translated, it gives CASNTGNQPQHF.

This clone turned up a few times. The chain combines TRBV6-1 with TRBJ2-3; the D is unclear. This CDR3 spans 13 amino acids. Germline CDR1 and CDR2: MNHNS and SASEGT. V lost 10 bases and J lost 6, with 17 bases in between. CDR3: CATWADYTDTQYF. CDR3 coding DNA: TGTGCCACTTGGGCGGATTACACCGATACGCAGTATTTT.

A few counts support this clone. The chain joins TRBV20-1 to TRBJ1-1, with a weak D call TRBD1 (5 bases). This CDR3 has 10 residues. The germline CDR1 and CDR2 sequences are DFQATT and SNEGSKA (reference sequence). V shed 6 bases and J shed 8 bases, with 10 bases lying between them. The CDR3: CSARGREAFF. In DNA, the CDR3 is TGCAGTGCGCGGGGGAGGGAAGCTTTCTTT.

This clone was found a few times. The chain combines TRBV30 with TRBJ2-3; D is perhaps TRBD1 (7 bases). The CDR3 is 13 amino acids. Trimming shortened V by 1 base and J by 6 bases, and 11 bases separated the two germline ends. CDR1 is GTSNPN and CDR2 is SVGIG in the germline V gene (reference sequence). The CDR3 region has the DNA TGTGCCTGGAGTGGGAGGGGGCAGGATACGCAGTATTTT. This codes for CAWSGRGQDTQYF.

This clone was seen a handful of times. The chain recombines TRBV11-2 with TRBJ2-5, with D tentatively TRBD1 or TRBD2 (5 bases each). CDR1 is SGHAT, CDR2 FQNNGV, per germline. This CDR3 is built from 15 residues. Trimming removed 3 bases at V and 3 bases at J, with 14 bases between. The CDR3 spells CASSFSGQSEETQYF. The CDR3 bases are TGTGCCAGCAGCTTTTCGGGGCAGTCTGAAGAGACCCAGTACTTC.

This clone was observed a handful of times. This chain uses TRBV5-1 with TRBJ2-1; TRBD1 aligns across 9 bases. Germline assignment: CDR1 SGHRS and CDR2 YFSETQ. CDR3 length: 12 residues. The V gene end was trimmed by 3 bases and the J gene end by 8 bases; junction bases not matched to a gene: 0. CDR3: CASSWTGDEQFF. The CDR3 coding sequence is TGCGCCAGCAGCTGGACAGGGGATGAGCAGTTCTTC.

The CDR3 coding sequence is TGTGCCAGCTCACCTGGTTTCACAGGGGATCTCAATGAGCAGTTCTTC. Protein sequence: CASSPGFTGDLNEQFF. The V gene is TRBV18, the J gene TRBJ2-1; TRBD1 matches at 7 bases. CDR1 is KGHSH, CDR2 LQKENI, per germline. This CDR3 spans 16 amino acids. J was trimmed by 6 bases and V by 3 bases; bases with no gene match: 11.

The V and J genes are TRBV6-5 and TRBJ1-3, with a weak D call TRBD1 (5 bases). Germline V gives CDR1 MNHEY, CDR2 SVGAGI. V was trimmed by 0 bases and J by 2 bases, leaving 8 bases between them. This CDR3 has 15 amino acids. CDR3 DNA sequence: TGTGCCAGCAGTTACTCTCGACAGCCTGGAAACACCATATATTTT. Translating gives CASSYSRQPGNTIYF.